This entry lists 26 T cell receptor beta chains sequenced from one sample in a study of blood T cell repertoires in COVID-19. Generated by immunoSEQ multiplex PCR, the TCRdb table keeps only in-frame clones and is missing some. The sample shows under 45,000 clones, approximately 90% of them seen only once. Sequencing input: peripheral blood. Every receptor here comes from a man aged 55 to 69 with active COVID-19.

This chain uses TRBV3-1 (or the pseudogene TRBV3-2) with TRBJ1-3; D call uncertain. V was trimmed by 3 bases and J by 2 bases, leaving 11 bases between them. Germline V gene lookup returns CDR1 LGHDT and CDR2 YNNKEL (reference sequence). The CDR3 consists of 15 residues. CDR3 DNA: TGTGCCAGCAGCCACGACTTTCGGACTGGAAACACCATATATTTT. It codes for CASSHDFRTGNTIYF.

The chain carries TRBV25-1 and TRBJ1-2, with D possibly being TRBD1 (6 bases). In germline, CDR1 is MGHDK, CDR2 SYGVNS. The CDR3 contains 15 residues. Trimming cost V 1 base and J 1 base, with 10 bases left between them. CDR3 residues: CASSESAGVNYGYTF. In nucleotides, the CDR3 is TGTGCCAGCAGTGAATCGGCAGGGGTTAACTATGGCTACACCTTC.

The gene calls are TRBV2 and TRBJ1-2, with D hard to call. The CDR3 loop spans 13 amino acids. V gave up 1 base and J gave up 4 bases, with 7 bases separating them. Germline lookup yields CDR1 SNHLY and CDR2 FYNNEI. The CDR3 sequence: CASSEGRIYGYTF. As DNA, the CDR3 is TGTGCCAGCAGTGAAGGGCGGATCTATGGCTACACCTTC.

V and J are TRBV9 and TRBJ1-1; 7 bases map to TRBD1. This CDR3 is 14 amino acids long. Trimming at V came to 2 bases and at J to 1 base, leaving 2 bases not matched to a gene. Germline V gene data show CDR1 as SGDLS and CDR2 as YYNGEE. This CDR3 reads CASSVGTANTEAFF. CDR3 nucleotide sequence: TGTGCCAGCAGCGTCGGGACAGCGAACACTGAAGCTTTCTTT.

DNA of the CDR3: TGTGCCAGCAGCAGGAACACAGGGTATCGGACTGAAGCTTTCTTT. Encoded protein: CASSRNTGYRTEAFF. V usage is TRBV5-6 and J usage is TRBJ1-1; D is possibly TRBD1 (6 bases). Trimming removed 4 bases from V and 5 bases from J, with 18 bases in between. CDR3 length: 15 residues. Germline V gene data show CDR1 as SGHDT and CDR2 as YYEEEE.

The chain has TRBV27 and TRBJ2-1; D unclear. V lost 6 bases and J 8 bases, leaving 20 bases between the germline ends. Germline loops: CDR1 MNHEY, CDR2 SMNVEV (reference sequence). The CDR3 extends over 15 amino acids. CDR3 nucleotide sequence: TGTGCCAGCAGCTTAACACAGTCCAAGGTCGATGAGCAGTTCTTC. Amino acid sequence: CASSLTQSKVDEQFF.

The chain joins TRBV7-9 to TRBJ2-1, with 10 bases identical to TRBD2. With V trimmed by 5 bases and J by 9 bases, 10 bases remained unmatched. Germline CDR1 and CDR2: SEHNR and FQNEAQ (reference sequence). The CDR3 is 15 residues long. The CDR3 loop is CASSTPSGRAGEQFF. The DNA of the CDR3 is TGTGCCAGCAGCACCCCAAGCGGGAGGGCGGGTGAGCAGTTCTTC. Complete variable domain (other parts from reference TRBV7-9 and TRBJ2-1): DTGVSQNPRHKITKRGQNVTFRCDPISEHNRLYWYRQTLGQGPEFLTYFQNEAQLEKSRLLSDRFSAERPKGSFSTLEIQRTEQGDSAMYLCASSTPSGRAGEQFFGPGTRLTVL.

V and J are TRBV7-9 and TRBJ2-7; 16 bases fit TRBD2. V lost 5 bases and J lost 5; bases outside the gene matches: 12. CDR1 and CDR2 from the germline V gene are SEHNR and FQNEAQ (reference sequence). The CDR3 length is 18 residues. CDR3 residues: CASSDTGTSGRAVDEQYF. The DNA for the CDR3 is TGTGCCAGCAGCGACACCGGGACTAGCGGGAGGGCCGTCGACGAGCAGTACTTC.

This clone was found once. This rearrangement joins TRBV9 to TRBJ2-3, with no clear D. Germline V lookup: CDR1 SGDLS, CDR2 YYNGEE. V was cut by 3 bases and J by 0 bases, with 8 bases left in between. The CDR3 has 14 amino acids. The CDR3 DNA reads as TGTGCCAGCAGCGCCACCTATAGCACAGATACGCAGTATTTT. It is translated as CASSATYSTDTQYF.

The V and J genes are TRBV6-5 and TRBJ2-6; D call uncertain. Germline-derived CDR1 and CDR2 are MNHEY and SVGAGI. Trimming removed 6 bases at V and 0 bases at J, with 9 bases between. The length of the CDR3 is 15 residues. The CDR3 sequence: CASRSVTSGANVLTF. In DNA form, the CDR3 reads TGTGCCAGCAGGTCGGTTACCTCTGGGGCCAACGTCCTGACTTTC.

This clone was seen only a few times. The chain uses TRBV12-3 or TRBV12-4 and TRBJ2-1; D gene uncertain. The CDR3 extends over 12 amino acids. V shed 7 bases and J shed 6 bases, with 10 bases lying between them. For the CDR3, the DNA is TGTGCCAGCACCCCCTTGGCCAATGAGCAGTTCTTC. This sequence encodes CASTPLANEQFF.

The rearrangement links TRBV11-2 to TRBJ2-2; TRBD2 is a possible D gene (5 bases). CDR3 length: 12 residues. V was trimmed by 5 bases and J by 6 bases, leaving 7 bases between them. From germline, CDR1 is SGHAT and CDR2 FQNNGV. In DNA, the CDR3 is TGTGCCAGCAGCCCCGGGGCCGGGGAGCTGTTTTTT. Translation gives CASSPGAGELFF. Using reference TRBV11-2 and TRBJ2-2 for the parts outside the CDR3, the full variable domain is EAGVAQSPRYKIIEKRQSVAFWCNPISGHATLYWYQQILGQGPKLLIQFQNNGVVDDSQLPKDRFSAERLKGVDSTLKIQPAKLEDSAVYLCASSPGAGELFFGEGSRLTVL.

The table lists this clone with a few counts. V is TRBV11-2 and J is TRBJ1-2, with D possibly matching TRBD1 (6 bases). Germline assignment: CDR1 SGHAT and CDR2 FQNNGV. V gave up 6 bases and J gave up 5 bases, with 16 bases separating them. The CDR3 spans 14 residues. CDR3: CASSSLTGDYGYTF. DNA of the CDR3: TGTGCCAGCAGTTCCCTGACAGGTGATTATGGCTACACCTTC.

J is TRBJ2-3 and V is TRBV9; 7 bases are shared with TRBD2. This CDR3 spans 16 amino acids. With 0 bases clipped from V and 0 bases from J, the junction kept 4 bases outside the gene matches. Germline V gene sequence: CDR1 SGDLS, CDR2 YYNGEE. The CDR3 DNA reads as TGTGCCAGCAGCGTAGTGGCTAGCGGTAGCACAGATACGCAGTATTTT. Translating gives CASSVVASGSTDTQYF.

This clone has a handful of counts. The gene calls are TRBV28 and TRBJ2-1, with D maybe TRBD1 (5 bases). V shed 6 bases and J shed 0 bases, with 18 bases lying between them. This CDR3 spans 17 amino acids. Germline lookup yields CDR1 MDHEN and CDR2 SYDVKM. The CDR3 protein is CASSPKALTASYNEQFF. The CDR3 nucleotides are TGTGCCAGCAGCCCTAAGGCCCTGACAGCCTCCTACAATGAGCAGTTCTTC.

The chain links TRBV12-5 to TRBJ2-1, with 10 positions matching TRBD1. J lost 8 bases, V lost 1 base, and 5 bases had no gene match. The CDR3 consists of 15 residues. From germline, CDR1 is LGHNT and CDR2 FRNRAP. The CDR3 region is CASGLATGGADEQFF. The CDR3 DNA is TGTGCTAGTGGTTTGGCGACAGGGGGCGCGGATGAGCAGTTCTTC.

The rearrangement joins TRBV19 to TRBJ2-1, with 10 bases lining up with TRBD2. The CDR3 covers 16 residues. The V gene's germline CDR1 is LNHDA and CDR2 SQIVND (reference sequence). V trimming: 4 bases; J trimming: 6 bases; junction bases outside the gene matches: 9. The CDR3, as DNA: TGTGCCAGTAGTAAAGGGAGCGGGAGGGCCTCCAATGAGCAGTTCTTC. Translation: CASSKGSGRASNEQFF.

This sequence joins TRBV19 and TRBJ2-3; D possibly corresponds to TRBD2 (6 bases). CDR1 is LNHDA, CDR2 SQIVND, per germline (reference sequence). This CDR3 spans 14 amino acids. Trimming removed 1 base from V and 2 bases from J, with 7 bases in between. CDR3 bases: TGTGCCAGTAGTATAGTAGCGGACACAGATACGCAGTATTTT. Residues: CASSIVADTDTQYF.

The chain carries TRBV4-1 and TRBJ2-7; 7 bases match TRBD1. Germline lookup yields CDR1 MGHRA and CDR2 YSYEKL. The ends lost 5 bases at V and 6 bases at J; junction bases unmatched: 10. The CDR3 length is 14 residues. The CDR3 here is CASSDRAGSSEQYF. DNA of the CDR3: TGCGCCAGCAGCGACAGGGCCGGGTCGAGCGAGCAGTACTTC.

V is TRBV9 and J is TRBJ2-7; 10 nucleotides agree with TRBD1. J lost 6 bases, V lost 4 bases, and 13 bases had no gene match. Germline loops: CDR1 SGDLS, CDR2 YYNGEE. The CDR3 sequence is 16 residues long. CDR3 in amino acids: CASSLGIGQGGSEQYF. In DNA form, the CDR3 reads TGTGCCAGCAGCTTAGGTATCGGACAGGGGGGGAGCGAGCAGTACTTC.

The gene calls are TRBV5-1 and TRBJ2-5, with D perhaps matching TRBD2 (5 bases). Germline lookup yields CDR1 SGHRS and CDR2 YFSETQ. V lost 0 bases, J lost 3 bases, and 12 bases lay in between. The CDR3 loop spans 15 amino acids. CDR3 protein: CASSLGVSGEETQYF. The CDR3 DNA is TGCGCCAGCAGCTTGGGTGTAAGCGGCGAAGAGACCCAGTACTTC.

The chain is built from TRBV7-8 and TRBJ2-7; D perhaps matches TRBD1 (6 bases). V was pared by 6 bases and J by 3 bases, with 12 bases between. The CDR3 covers 13 residues. Germline CDR1 SGHVS, CDR2 FQNEAQ. CDR3 sequence (DNA): TGTGCCAGCAGGGAACAGGGACACTACGAGCAGTACTTC. As protein: CASREQGHYEQYF.

The chain couples TRBV3-1 (or the pseudogene TRBV3-2) to TRBJ2-6; D not resolved. The CDR3 covers 15 residues. Germline V lookup: CDR1 LGHDT, CDR2 YNNKEL (reference sequence). V shed 4 bases and J shed 1 base, with 8 bases lying between them. Written as DNA, the CDR3 is TGTGCCAGCAGCCCAACCCTATCTGGGGCCAACGTCCTGACTTTC. Translation gives CASSPTLSGANVLTF.

The chain has TRBV7-9 and TRBJ2-5, with no clear D. Per the germline V gene, CDR1 is SEHNR and CDR2 is FQNEAQ (reference sequence). The CDR3 is 13 amino acids. V shed 5 bases and J shed 2 bases, with 9 bases lying between them. CDR3 nucleotides: TGTGCCAGCAGCCAACTATTACAAGAGACCCAGTACTTC. Residues: CASSQLLQETQYF.

The V call is TRBV11-2, the J call TRBJ2-3; maybe TRBD2 (5 bases). CDR3 length: 18 residues. Germline values: CDR1 SGHAT, CDR2 FQNNGV. Trimming took 1 base from V and 2 from J, leaving 19 bases between them. The CDR3: CASSLAPVDSGYTDTQYF. The CDR3 nucleotides read TGTGCCAGCAGCTTAGCACCAGTGGACTCTGGGTACACAGATACGCAGTATTTT.

CDR3 protein: CASSSNQLAGGSGEQYF. The CDR3 coding sequence is TGTGCCAGCAGCTCCAACCAACTAGCGGGAGGATCAGGGGAGCAGTACTTC. The chain joins TRBV7-2 to TRBJ2-7; 12 bases match TRBD2. Germline CDR1 is SGHTA and CDR2 is FQGNSA. The CDR3 runs to 17 residues. The ends lost 4 bases at V and 7 bases at J; junction bases unmatched: 14.